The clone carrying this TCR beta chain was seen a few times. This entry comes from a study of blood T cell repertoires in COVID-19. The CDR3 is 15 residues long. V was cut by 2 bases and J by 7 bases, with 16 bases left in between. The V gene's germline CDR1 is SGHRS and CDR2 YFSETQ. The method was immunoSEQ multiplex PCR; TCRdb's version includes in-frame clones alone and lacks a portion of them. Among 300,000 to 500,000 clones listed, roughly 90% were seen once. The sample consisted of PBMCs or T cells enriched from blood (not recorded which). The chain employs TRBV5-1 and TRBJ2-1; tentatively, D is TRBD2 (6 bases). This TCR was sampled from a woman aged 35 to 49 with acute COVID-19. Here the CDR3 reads CASSLGGGWGNEQFF. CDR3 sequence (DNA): TGCGCCAGCAGCTTAGGAGGAGGGTGGGGGAATGAGCAGTTCTTC.